A single sample gave rise to the 2 T cell receptor beta chains below, sequenced in a study of blood T cell repertoires in COVID-19 (dated by TCRdb to the early 2020s). Libraries came from the immunoSEQ multiplex PCR assay. Not all clones reach the TCRdb copy of this immuneACCESS table, which keeps in-frame sequences only. Checked studies attribute under half of the gap to unresolved V genes and leave the rest unexplained. The sample includes 110,000 to 150,000 clones, with 81% observed a single time. The ten most abundant clones make up around 8.8% of the sample. Sequencing input: peripheral blood. These receptors were taken from a human donor in a cohort sampled during active COVID-19.

This clone appeared a few times. The V call is TRBV14, the J call TRBJ2-3; 10 positions match TRBD2. CDR1 and CDR2 (germline): SGHDN, FVKESK. This CDR3 has 16 residues. After removal of 3 bases from V and 2 bases from J, the junction contained 5 bases not matched to a gene. The CDR3 coding sequence is TGTGCCAGCAGCCAGTTTGGGACTAGCGTCACAGATACGCAGTATTTT. Translated, it gives CASSQFGTSVTDTQYF.

This clone was picked up one time. The gene calls are TRBV9 and TRBJ2-7, with TRBD1 matching over 8 bases. Germline V gene data show CDR1 as SGDLS and CDR2 as YYNGEE. The CDR3 covers 15 residues. V shed 4 bases, J shed 4 bases, and the junction held 10 bases outside the gene matches. The chain's CDR3 is CASSPPDRAPYEQYF. Written as DNA, the CDR3 is TGTGCCAGCAGCCCCCCGGACAGGGCACCGTACGAGCAGTACTTC.